A single sample gave rise to the 29 T cell receptor beta chains below, sequenced in a study of blood T cell repertoires in COVID-19. Sequencing was performed with immunoSEQ multiplex PCR; in TCRdb, only in-frame clones are kept and a portion is missing. In the table there are some 460,000 clones, 87% of which are singletons. The specimen sequenced was PBMCs or T cells enriched from blood (not recorded which). The receptors derive from a woman between 18 and 30 years old with acute COVID-19.

V usage is TRBV20-1 and J usage is TRBJ2-1; TRBD2 agrees at 7 bases. Trimming took 3 bases from V and 6 from J; bases not matched to a gene: 8. Germline assignment: CDR1 DFQATT and CDR2 SNEGSKA (reference sequence). The CDR3 extends over 14 amino acids. CDR3 region: CSASSGLGSNEQFF. The CDR3 nucleotides read TGCAGTGCTAGTAGCGGACTAGGGTCCAATGAGCAGTTCTTC.

The chain couples TRBV4-1 to TRBJ1-5; no reliable D call. This CDR3 has 15 residues. Trimming stripped 3 bases from V and 2 bases from J, with 11 bases between. Germline V lookup: CDR1 MGHRA, CDR2 YSYEKL. The CDR3 loop reads CASSQDGEGNQPQHF. CDR3 nucleotide sequence: TGCGCCAGCAGCCAGGACGGGGAAGGCAATCAGCCCCAGCATTTT.

The table lists this clone with a few counts. The rearrangement uses TRBV12-3 or TRBV12-4 and TRBJ1-5; no definite D call. V was shortened by 6 bases and J by 4 bases, with 10 bases between the two germline ends. The CDR3 is made up of 13 amino acids. Here the CDR3 reads CASRRYLNQPQHF. The CDR3 DNA reads as TGTGCCAGCAGGAGGTACCTGAATCAGCCCCAGCATTTT.

V gene TRBV27 combines with J gene TRBJ1-1, with D possibly being TRBD1 (5 bases). The CDR3 has 13 residues. V was clipped by 4 bases and J by 2 bases, with 8 bases between them. CDR1 MNHEY and CDR2 SMNVEV come from the germline V gene (reference sequence). The CDR3 DNA sequence: TGTGCCAGCAGTTCGCAGGGTAACACTGAAGCTTTCTTT. The encoded protein is CASSSQGNTEAFF.

This rearrangement joins TRBV10-3 to TRBJ1-1; D may be TRBD1 (5 bases). The CDR3 loop spans 12 amino acids. Germline CDR1 and CDR2: ENHRY and SYGVKD. Trimming took off 2 bases at V and 6 bases at J, with 7 bases between the two ends. CDR3 DNA: TGTGCCATCAGTGAGAGGGGATCTGAAGCTTTCTTT. Translating gives CAISERGSEAFF.

The chain couples TRBV9 to TRBJ1-1, with 9 nucleotides matching TRBD1. The trim removed 3 bases at V and 4 bases at J, leaving 4 bases unmatched. CDR1 SGDLS and CDR2 YYNGEE come from the germline V gene. This CDR3 is 14 amino acids long. CDR3 loop: CASSERQGGTEAFF. CDR3 in DNA: TGTGCCAGCAGCGAACGACAGGGGGGCACTGAAGCTTTCTTT.

This sequence joins TRBV19 and TRBJ1-2, with 7 nucleotides matching TRBD1. CDR1 and CDR2 from the germline V gene are LNHDA and SQIVND (reference sequence). V was clipped by 5 bases and J by 2 bases; unmatched bases: 8. The CDR3 spans 15 residues. CDR3 DNA: TGTGCCAGTAGTGAAAACAGGGGATTAAACTATGGCTACACCTTC. It is translated as CASSENRGLNYGYTF. The full variable domain, rest sourced from reference TRBV19 and TRBJ1-2, is DGGITQSPKYLFRKEGQNVTLSCEQNLNHDAMYWYRQDPGQGLRLIYYSQIVNDFQKGDIAEGYSVSREKKESFPLTVTSAQKNPTAFYLCASSENRGLNYGYTFGSGTRLTVV.

The chain links TRBV27 to TRBJ1-4; 9 bases fit TRBD1. There are 15 residues in the CDR3. V trimming: 2 bases; J trimming: 10 bases; junction bases outside the gene matches: 8. Germline V lookup: CDR1 MNHEY, CDR2 SMNVEV (reference sequence). DNA for the CDR3: TGTGCCAGCAGTTTAGGGACAGGGCAAACCGGAAAACTGTTTTTT. This translates into CASSLGTGQTGKLFF.

The chain carries TRBV3-1 (or the pseudogene TRBV3-2) and TRBJ1-2; D gene unclear. The CDR3 length is 15 residues. Trimming stripped 3 bases from V and 4 bases from J, with 15 bases between. Germline V lookup: CDR1 LGHDT, CDR2 YNNKEL (reference sequence). In nucleotides, the CDR3 is TGTGCCAGCAGCCACTATGCGGCACCAACCTATGGCTACACCTTC. Protein: CASSHYAAPTYGYTF.

The chain employs TRBV19 and TRBJ1-2, with unresolved D. Germline lookup yields CDR1 LNHDA and CDR2 SQIVND (reference sequence). This CDR3 is built from 16 residues. With 3 bases removed from V and 7 bases from J, the gap between germline ends came to 21 bases. The CDR3 DNA sequence: TGTGCCAGTAGTATGGATCGGGAAGGTTGGAATAGTGGCTACACCTTC. Its protein is CASSMDREGWNSGYTF.

This chain uses TRBV20-1 with TRBJ1-2, with TRBD1 matching over 7 bases. The CDR3 consists of 11 residues. J was trimmed by 6 bases and V by 6 bases; bases with no gene match: 4. Germline V gene sequence: CDR1 DFQATT, CDR2 SNEGSKA (reference sequence). The CDR3 protein is CSAERGHGYTF. The DNA for the CDR3 is TGCAGTGCCGAAAGGGGGCATGGCTACACCTTC.

The chain uses TRBV5-6 and TRBJ1-3; D uncertain. CDR3 length: 11 residues. V was pared by 4 bases and J by 8 bases, with 7 bases between. Germline V lookup: CDR1 SGHDT, CDR2 YYEEEE. CDR3 amino acids: CASSEQHTIYF. CDR3 DNA: TGTGCCAGCAGCGAGCAACACACCATATATTTT.

This rearrangement joins TRBV7-9 to TRBJ1-5; D is uncertain. Germline CDR1 and CDR2: SEHNR and FQNEAQ (reference sequence). The CDR3 has 15 amino acids. V was trimmed by 5 bases and J by 4 bases, leaving 15 bases between them. CDR3 bases: TGTGCCAGCAGCCATAACAGTGATGGAAATCAGCCCCAGCATTTT. It encodes CASSHNSDGNQPQHF.

This clone was seen a few times. This sequence joins TRBV9 and TRBJ2-3; 13 bases match TRBD2. Germline V gives CDR1 SGDLS, CDR2 YYNGEE. The CDR3 extends over 16 amino acids. V gave up 1 base and J gave up 6 bases; unmatched junction bases: 5. The CDR3 is CASSVTSGGARDTQYF. Written as DNA, the CDR3 is TGTGCCAGCAGCGTAACTAGCGGGGGGGCCAGGGATACGCAGTATTTT.

The J gene is TRBJ1-4, the V gene TRBV9; D gene unclear. CDR3 length equals 14 residues. The V gene's germline CDR1 is SGDLS and CDR2 YYNGEE. V dropped 4 bases and J dropped 5 bases, with 12 bases sitting between them. The CDR3 DNA is TGTGCCAGCAGCCCCGAGGGTGGGAATGAAAAACTGTTTTTT. It is translated as CASSPEGGNEKLFF.

The chain employs TRBV4-2 and TRBJ1-2, with 8 bases that match TRBD1. CDR3 length equals 16 residues. Trimming took 6 bases from V and 3 from J; bases not matched to a gene: 12. Germline assignment: CDR1 LGHNA and CDR2 YNFKEQ. The CDR3 DNA is TGTGCCAGCAGGTCCGACCTCTCGGGACAGGACTATGGCTACACCTTC. It codes for CASRSDLSGQDYGYTF.

The gene calls are TRBV27 and TRBJ2-3; 11 bases are shared with TRBD2. Germline loops: CDR1 MNHEY, CDR2 SMNVEV (reference sequence). J was trimmed by 6 bases and V by 6 bases; bases with no gene match: 8. The CDR3 extends over 15 amino acids. The CDR3 DNA reads as TGTGCCAGCAGCTTCCGACTAGCGGGGTTTGATACGCAGTATTTT. Its protein product is CASSFRLAGFDTQYF.

The rearrangement uses TRBV27 and TRBJ1-2; D unclear. The CDR3 has 13 residues. Trimming removed 2 bases at V and 8 bases at J, with 12 bases between. The germline V gene has CDR1 MNHEY and CDR2 SMNVEV (reference sequence). CDR3 residues: CASSLSSREGYTF. The CDR3 coding sequence is TGTGCCAGCAGTTTAAGTTCTAGGGAGGGCTACACCTTC.

The chain is built from TRBV28 and TRBJ1-1; D perhaps matches TRBD1 (5 bases). This CDR3 region has 17 residues. CDR1 is MDHEN, CDR2 SYDVKM, per germline. V was pared by 3 bases and J by 2 bases, with 19 bases between. This CDR3 reads CASSFPRALARNTEAFF. In nucleotides, the CDR3 is TGTGCCAGCAGTTTCCCCAGGGCCCTCGCCCGAAACACTGAAGCTTTCTTT.

The rearrangement links TRBV6-5 to TRBJ1-1; a possible D gene is TRBD1 (5 bases). CDR3 size: 15 residues. The germline V and J ends were trimmed by 0 bases and 1 base, with 9 bases remaining between them. Germline-derived CDR1 and CDR2 are MNHEY and SVGAGI. As DNA, the CDR3 is TGTGCCAGCAGTTACTCTTGGGGCAGGAACACTGAAGCTTTCTTT. Translating it yields CASSYSWGRNTEAFF.

The J gene is TRBJ1-5, the V gene TRBV5-1; the D gene is possibly TRBD1 (5 bases). In germline, CDR1 is SGHRS, CDR2 YFSETQ. The CDR3 extends over 15 amino acids. V lost 5 bases, J lost 5 bases, and 17 bases lay in between. The CDR3 DNA reads TGCGCCAGCAGACGGGACTCCCGAGGGCATCAGCCCCAGCATTTT. Amino acid sequence: CASRRDSRGHQPQHF.

The chain has TRBV2 and TRBJ2-7, with unresolved D. Trimming took 3 bases from V and 2 from J, leaving 8 bases between them. The CDR3 sequence is 13 residues long. CDR1 is SNHLY, CDR2 FYNNEI, per germline. CDR3 DNA sequence: TGTGCCAGCAGTGACAACCACACCTACGAGCAGTACTTC. Protein: CASSDNHTYEQYF.

This chain joins TRBV28 and TRBJ1-6, with 8 positions matching TRBD1. The CDR3 loop spans 14 amino acids. Trimming took 7 bases from V and 7 from J; bases not matched to a gene: 6. The germline gives CDR1 MDHEN, CDR2 SYDVKM. The CDR3 here is CASKWTGKNSPLHF. The CDR3 nucleotides are TGTGCCAGCAAATGGACAGGGAAGAATTCACCCCTCCACTTT.

V usage is TRBV27 and J usage is TRBJ1-6; 11 bases are a match to TRBD1. V shed 3 bases, J shed 10 bases, and the junction held 2 bases outside the gene matches. Per germline, CDR1 MNHEY and CDR2 SMNVEV (reference sequence). The CDR3 is 14 amino acids. The CDR3 region has the DNA TGTGCCAGCAGTTTGGACAGGGGGCCCTCACCCCTCCACTTT. This encodes CASSLDRGPSPLHF.

This chain connects TRBV29-1 to TRBJ1-2; weak D call: TRBD1 (6 bases). This CDR3 has 13 amino acids. CDR1 is SQVTM, CDR2 ANQGSEA, per germline. The V gene lost 4 bases and the J gene lost 6 bases, with 15 bases spanning the gap. This CDR3 reads CSVVDRTEDGYTF. The CDR3 DNA reads as TGCAGCGTTGTCGACCGGACAGAGGATGGCTACACCTTC. Looking up the rest from reference TRBV29-1 and TRBJ1-2 gives the full variable domain: SAVISQKPSRDICQRGTSLTIQCQVDSQVTMMFWYRQQPGQSLTLIATANQGSEATYESGFVIDKFPISRPNLTFSTLTVSNMSPEDSSIYLCSVVDRTEDGYTFGSGTRLTVV.

V and J are TRBV6-4 and TRBJ1-1; D gene ambiguous. CDR3 length: 17 amino acids. Trimming stripped 3 bases from V and 2 bases from J, with 19 bases between. CDR1 and CDR2 from the germline V gene are MRHNA and SNTAGT. CDR3 sequence reads: CASSEHHARSANTEAFF. The DNA for the CDR3 is TGTGCCAGCAGTGAACACCACGCCAGGTCGGCAAACACTGAAGCTTTCTTT.

The chain joins TRBV7-9 to TRBJ1-1; no clear D. Germline loops: CDR1 SEHNR, CDR2 FQNEAQ (reference sequence). Trimming cost V 5 bases and J 7 bases, with 11 bases left between them. The CDR3 consists of 12 residues. CDR3 nucleotides: TGTGCCAGCAGCGAACGCGCCCTTGAAGCTTTCTTT. Amino acids: CASSERALEAFF.

The chain has TRBV15 and TRBJ2-7; the D is unclear. V was pared by 0 bases and J by 4 bases, with 4 bases between. The CDR3 is made up of 12 amino acids. Germline-derived CDR1 and CDR2 are LNHNV and YYDKDF (reference sequence). CDR3 nucleotide sequence: TGTGCCACCAGCAGAGATCAATACGAGCAGTACTTC. This translates into CATSRDQYEQYF.

The chain is built from TRBV12-3 or TRBV12-4 and TRBJ2-7, with D tentatively TRBD2 (5 bases). The V end lost 4 bases, the J end lost 3 bases, and 10 bases lay between the germline ends. CDR3 length: 13 amino acids. CDR3 nucleotide sequence: TGTGCCAGCAGTTCAAGCGGAGTCTACGAGCAGTACTTC. Residues: CASSSSGVYEQYF.